What follows are 24 T cell receptor beta chains derived from one specimen sequenced in a study of Graves' ophthalmopathy and Graves' hyperthyroidism (dated by TCRdb to 2017 to 2018). Data came from an Illumina HiSeq 2000. For repertoire sequencing, the TCR beta CDR3 regions were amplified from RNA transcripts. The first round of RT-PCR was done with HTBI primers and the Qiagen OneStep RT-PCR kit, and was followed by a second round of multiplex PCR, then size selection and purification. TCRdb applied fastp at Q25 and MiXCR to the public reads, then kept only in-frame beta chains. Rows matching on CDR3 protein sequence are summarized as one entry with the most common DNA and genes. Present in this sample are approximately 160,000 distinct CDR3 sequences, approximately 40% of which were seen just once. The top ten clones comprise roughly 6% of the sample. The sample taken for sequencing was peripheral blood. The receptors come from a woman aged 40 to 55 with Graves' ophthalmopathy. Donor details come from another sample of the same person, matched by shared clones.

The table lists this clonotype with many counts. The chain employs TRBV19 and TRBJ1-1, with 7 bases fitting TRBD1. J gave up 0 bases and V 6 bases, and 7 bases lay outside the gene matches. CDR3 length equals 15 residues. Germline CDR1 is LNHDA and CDR2 is SQIVND (reference sequence). The CDR3 is CASSPGDSLNTEAFF. CDR3 sequence (DNA): TGTGCCAGTAGCCCCGGGGACAGCCTGAACACTGAAGCTTTCTTT.

In this sample, this clonotype turned up many times. The chain combines TRBV12-3 or TRBV12-4 with TRBJ2-7, with D uncertain. The CDR3 spans 14 residues. V gave up 5 bases and J gave up 3 bases, with 14 bases separating them. CDR3 nucleotide sequence: TGTGCCAGCAGTAATACTCCGCAGATCTACGAGCAGTACTTC. This encodes CASSNTPQIYEQYF.

The chain joins TRBV28 to TRBJ1-2; D is possibly TRBD1 (5 bases). V gave up 6 bases and J gave up 9 bases, with 17 bases separating them. Germline V CDR1 and CDR2: MDHEN, SYDVKM. The CDR3 is 13 residues long. CDR3 loop: CASSQPSWGRYTF. The CDR3, as DNA: TGTGCCAGCAGCCAACCCTCATGGGGCCGCTACACCTTC.

The table lists this clonotype with many counts. This rearrangement joins TRBV12-3 or TRBV12-4 to TRBJ1-5, with a possible D match to TRBD1 (5 bases). This CDR3 region has 15 residues. V lost 6 bases and J lost 0, with 12 bases in between. The CDR3: CASSVDSYSNQPQHF. The CDR3 nucleotides read TGTGCCAGCAGCGTAGACAGCTATAGCAATCAGCCCCAGCATTTT.

This clonotype was seen at least ten times. The V call is TRBV28, the J call TRBJ2-2; 7 bases align to TRBD1. This CDR3 comprises 13 residues. Germline V lookup: CDR1 MDHEN, CDR2 SYDVKM. With 5 bases clipped from V and 7 bases from J, the junction kept 4 bases outside the gene matches. The CDR3 coding sequence is TGTGCCAGCAGTGACAGGGCTGACGGGGAGCTGTTTTTT. The encoded protein is CASSDRADGELFF.

There are many counts of this clonotype. The CDR3 sequence: CSARDGTALGGANVLTF. As DNA, the CDR3 is TGCAGTGCTAGAGATGGGACAGCCCTAGGTGGGGCCAACGTCCTGACTTTC. This chain joins TRBV20-1 and TRBJ2-6; 7 bases are shared with TRBD1. Losses at the gene ends were 0 bases for V and 3 bases for J; bases not matched to a gene: 8. The germline gives CDR1 DFQATT, CDR2 SNEGSKA (reference sequence). The CDR3 covers 17 residues.

The genes are TRBV7-9 and TRBJ1-1; D not resolved. The CDR3 contains 15 residues. The germline V gene has CDR1 SEHNR and CDR2 FQNEAQ (reference sequence). The germline V and J ends were trimmed by 4 bases and 0 bases, with 12 bases remaining between them. In DNA form, the CDR3 reads TGTGCCAGCAGCTCCCCGGGTGGGGTGAACACTGAAGCTTTCTTT. It translates to CASSSPGGVNTEAFF.

This rearrangement joins TRBV6-1 to TRBJ1-5, with 9 bases fitting TRBD1. This CDR3 comprises 16 residues. The germline CDR1 and CDR2 sequences are MNHNS and SASEGT. V trimming: 5 bases; J trimming: 0 bases; junction bases outside the gene matches: 5. Here the CDR3 DNA reads TGTGCCAGCAGTCCAATGGGACAGGGTAGCAATCAGCCCCAGCATTTT. It translates to CASSPMGQGSNQPQHF.

Many counts were recorded for this clonotype. The chain links TRBV13 to TRBJ2-7, with a possible D match to TRBD1 (6 bases). Trimming left V 3 bases short and J 5 bases short, with 8 bases between. The CDR3 sequence is 12 residues long. Looked up from germline, CDR1 is PRHDT and CDR2 is FYEKMQ (reference sequence). The CDR3 loop is CASSLGADEQYF. The CDR3 nucleotides read TGTGCCAGCAGCTTGGGGGCCGACGAGCAGTACTTC.

This clonotype was picked up many times. The V and J genes are TRBV29-1 and TRBJ1-2, with 12 bases matching TRBD1. V trimming: 5 bases; J trimming: 6 bases; junction bases outside the gene matches: 10. CDR1 is SQVTM and CDR2 is ANQGSEA in the germline V gene. The CDR3 sequence is 15 residues long. CDR3 nucleotides: TGCAGCGTTAACCCCGGGACAGGGGGCGTTAATGGCTACACCTTC. It yields the protein CSVNPGTGGVNGYTF.

This chain links TRBV12-3 or TRBV12-4 with TRBJ2-7, with TRBD1 matching 10 bases. Trimming cost V 3 bases and J 4 bases; bases outside gene matches: 6. There are 15 residues in the CDR3. The CDR3 loop is CASSFLDRGRYEQYF. CDR3 bases: TGTGCCAGCAGTTTCTTAGACAGGGGGCGGTACGAGCAGTACTTC.

This clonotype was counted once. This rearrangement joins TRBV28 to TRBJ1-5; D is undetermined. CDR3 length: 14 residues. V lost 5 bases to trimming and J lost 2 bases, with 10 bases between them. Germline V gives CDR1 MDHEN, CDR2 SYDVKM. The CDR3 is CASSLRRGNQPQHF. Here the CDR3 DNA reads TGTGCCAGCAGTCTTCGAAGGGGCAATCAGCCCCAGCATTTT.

There are many counts of this clonotype. The gene calls are TRBV27 and TRBJ1-1; 9 bases are shared with TRBD1. CDR1 MNHEY and CDR2 SMNVEV come from the germline V gene (reference sequence). Germline trimming cut 3 bases from V and 0 bases from J; bases unmatched to any gene: 2. The CDR3 consists of 15 residues. The CDR3 protein is CASSFRQGVNTEAFF. The CDR3, as DNA: TGTGCCAGCAGTTTTAGACAGGGGGTGAACACTGAAGCTTTCTTT.

This clonotype was detected ten times or more. In DNA, the CDR3 is TGTGCCAGCAGTTACGAGGGGGGGAAGAACACTGAAGCTTTCTTT. This gives the protein CASSYEGGKNTEAFF. The chain couples TRBV6-5 to TRBJ1-1, with D possibly TRBD1 on 6 matching bases. The CDR3 totals 15 residues. CDR1 MNHEY and CDR2 SVGAGI come from the germline V gene. Trimming cost V 2 bases and J 1 base, with 11 bases left between them.

This chain links TRBV15 with TRBJ1-2; D unclear. CDR3 length: 13 residues. Germline V gene sequence: CDR1 LNHNV, CDR2 YYDKDF (reference sequence). V gave up 5 bases and J gave up 0 bases, with 7 bases separating them. CDR3 protein: CATSAGANYGYTF. DNA of the CDR3: TGTGCCACCAGCGCCGGAGCTAACTATGGCTACACCTTC.

Only a few counts were recorded for this clonotype. This chain links TRBV28 with TRBJ2-7; perhaps TRBD2 as D (6 bases). In germline, CDR1 is MDHEN, CDR2 SYDVKM. The CDR3 consists of 13 residues. V dropped 2 bases and J dropped 3 bases, with 8 bases sitting between them. The CDR3 loop reads CASSLGTYYEQYF. The CDR3 nucleotides are TGTGCCAGCAGTTTAGGGACTTACTACGAGCAGTACTTC.

This clonotype was found many times. J is TRBJ1-1 and V is TRBV2; D is uncertain. V was trimmed by 6 bases and J by 4 bases, leaving 9 bases between them. The CDR3 has 12 residues. Germline loops: CDR1 SNHLY, CDR2 FYNNEI. CDR3 sequence reads: CASSLDITEAFF. In DNA form, the CDR3 reads TGTGCCAGCAGCCTCGACATCACTGAAGCTTTCTTT.

There are a few counts of this clonotype. The chain employs TRBV6-1 and TRBJ2-5; 11 bases match TRBD2. This CDR3 contains 17 residues. The germline V gene encodes CDR1 MNHNS and CDR2 SASEGT. The V segment lost 6 bases and the J segment 2 bases; nucleotides outside the gene matches: 11. The CDR3 loop reads CASSETSGTSGQETQYF. Here the CDR3 DNA reads TGTGCCAGCAGCGAGACCTCCGGGACTAGCGGTCAAGAGACCCAGTACTTC.

This rearrangement joins TRBV29-1 to TRBJ2-5; no clear D gene. Germline assignment: CDR1 SQVTM and CDR2 ANQGSEA. The CDR3 is 13 residues long. The V gene lost 7 bases and the J gene lost 5 bases, with 17 bases spanning the gap. This CDR3 is CSAITGPSETQYF. CDR3 nucleotide sequence: TGCAGCGCTATCACCGGGCCCTCGGAGACCCAGTACTTC. The entire variable domain, with the rest obtained from reference TRBV29-1 and TRBJ2-5, is as follows: SAVISQKPSRDICQRGTSLTIQCQVDSQVTMMFWYRQQPGQSLTLIATANQGSEATYESGFVIDKFPISRPNLTFSTLTVSNMSPEDSSIYLCSAITGPSETQYFGPGTRLLVL.

Many counts were recorded for this clonotype. V gene TRBV24-1 combines with J gene TRBJ2-2, with 12 bases lining up with TRBD2. CDR1 and CDR2 from the germline V gene are KGHDR and SFDVKD. This CDR3 has 16 amino acids. V gave up 4 bases and J gave up 6 bases; unmatched junction bases: 5. The CDR3 region has the DNA TGTGCCACCAGTGACCAGACTAGCGGGAGAGCCGGGGAGCTGTTTTTT. Its translation: CATSDQTSGRAGELFF.

The chain carries TRBV6-1 and TRBJ2-6, with TRBD1 as a possible D gene (6 bases). This CDR3 spans 16 amino acids. Germline V gene sequence: CDR1 MNHNS, CDR2 SASEGT. V lost 7 bases and J 2 bases, leaving 15 bases between the germline ends. The CDR3 DNA is TGTGCCAGCAAGCTTGGACAGCCGGCTGGGGCCAACGTCCTGACTTTC. It is translated as CASKLGQPAGANVLTF.

The chain couples TRBV12-3 or TRBV12-4 to TRBJ1-1; D not certain. V was trimmed by 3 bases and J by 7 bases, leaving 9 bases between them. The CDR3 has 12 residues. The CDR3 reads CASSFSRFEAFF. CDR3 nucleotides: TGTGCCAGCAGTTTCTCCAGGTTTGAAGCTTTCTTT.

This sequence joins TRBV6-1 and TRBJ1-1; no reliable D call. Trimming cost V 5 bases and J 1 base, with 11 bases left between them. This CDR3 contains 14 residues. Germline-derived CDR1 and CDR2 are MNHNS and SASEGT. Here the CDR3 reads CASSLKTSNTEAFF. The CDR3 nucleotides read TGTGCCAGCAGTCTAAAGACATCGAACACTGAAGCTTTCTTT.

This chain uses TRBV12-3 or TRBV12-4 with TRBJ1-3; D is perhaps TRBD1 (6 bases). The CDR3 spans 14 residues. Trimming pared 6 bases from V and 7 bases from J, leaving 16 bases between. The CDR3 loop reads CASRWAGVRNTIYF. The DNA for the CDR3 is TGTGCCAGCAGGTGGGCAGGGGTGCGCAACACCATATATTTT.